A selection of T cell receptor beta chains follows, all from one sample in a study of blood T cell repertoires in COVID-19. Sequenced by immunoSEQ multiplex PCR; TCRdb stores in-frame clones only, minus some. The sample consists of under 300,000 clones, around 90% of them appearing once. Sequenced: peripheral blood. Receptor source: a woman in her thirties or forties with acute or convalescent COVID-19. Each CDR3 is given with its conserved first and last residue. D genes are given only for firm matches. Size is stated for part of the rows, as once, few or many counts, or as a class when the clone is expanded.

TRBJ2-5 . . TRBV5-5 TGTGCCAGCAGCTTGTACCAGGGTATAGAGACCCAGTACTTC CASSLYQGIETQYF
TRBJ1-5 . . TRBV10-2 TGCGCCAGCTCGGACAGTTATAGCAATCAGCCCCAGCATTTT CASSDSYSNQPQHF
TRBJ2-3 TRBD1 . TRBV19 TGTGCCAGTAGGACAGGGAAGAGTACAGATACGCAGTATTTT CASRTGKSTDTQYF
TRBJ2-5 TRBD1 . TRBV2 TGTGCCAGCATCCACAGGGGGAACCAAGAGACCCAGTACTTC CASIHRGNQETQYF
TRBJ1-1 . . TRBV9 TGTGCCAGCAGCGCCGCACTTAACCCGAGCCCGAACACTGAAGCTTTCTTT CASSAALNPSPNTEAFF
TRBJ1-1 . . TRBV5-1 TGCGCCAGCAGCCTAGGACATTTGAACACTGAAGCTTTCTTT CASSLGHLNTEAFF
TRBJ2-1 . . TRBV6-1 TGTGCCAGCAGTTATGAGGCAGACTACAATGAGCAGTTCTTC CASSYEADYNEQFF
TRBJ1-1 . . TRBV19 TGTGCCAGTAGTAGAGCTGGAGGAATAACTGAAGCTTTCTTT CASSRAGGITEAFF
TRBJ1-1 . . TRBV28 TGTGCCAGCACACAGGGTCCCACTGAAGCTTTCTTT CASTQGPTEAFF
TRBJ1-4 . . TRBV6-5 TGTGCCAGCAGTTCGACAGCAATTAATGAAAAACTGTTTTTT CASSSTAINEKLFF
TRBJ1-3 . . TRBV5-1 TGCGCCAGCAGCTTGGGCGGGAGCTCTGGAAACACCATATATTTT CASSLGGSSGNTIYF
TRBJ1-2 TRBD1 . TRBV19 TGTGCCAGTAGCCAGGACAGGGCCTGGGGCTACACCTTC CASSQDRAWGYTF
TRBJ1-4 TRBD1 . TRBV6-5 TGTGCCAGCAGGACAGGGGACTTTAATGAAAAACTGTTTTTT CASRTGDFNEKLFF
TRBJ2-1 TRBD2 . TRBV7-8 TGTGCCAGCAGCCCGGCCGGGACTAGCGGGGGTTCGGGGTACGAGCAGTTCTTC CASSPAGTSGGSGYEQFF
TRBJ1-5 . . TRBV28 TGTGCCAGCAAAGTGGGGCAGGGAAATCAGCCCCAGCATTTT CASKVGQGNQPQHF
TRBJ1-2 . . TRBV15 TGTGCCACCAGCCCCCGGACGGGAATCTATGGCTACACCTTC CATSPRTGIYGYTF
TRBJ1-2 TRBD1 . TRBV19 TGTGCCACTGGACAGGGAACATACACCTTC CATGQGTYTF
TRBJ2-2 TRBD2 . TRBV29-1 TGCCGCGCCTCGCGGGGGGGGGCGAACACCGGGGAGCTGTTTTTT CRASRGGANTGELFF
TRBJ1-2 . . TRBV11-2 TGTGCCAGCACCCCCACCCACAGGGTTTATGGCTACACCTTC CASTPTHRVYGYTF
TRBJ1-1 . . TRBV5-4 TGTGCCAGCAGCTTTTTTGGGGGGGCGCTGGGAACTGAAGCTTTCTTT CASSFFGGALGTEAFF
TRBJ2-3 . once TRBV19 TGTGCCAGTAGTATCGAGAGAGCCACAGATACGCAGTATTTT CASSIERATDTQYF
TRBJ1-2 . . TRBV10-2 TGCGCCAGCAGTGTTGGGGCAGGGGCTAACTATGGCTACACCTTC CASSVGAGANYGYTF
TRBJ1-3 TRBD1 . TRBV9 TGTGCCAGCAGCGCCGAGGGGACAGCCGACTCTGGAAACACCATATATTTT CASSAEGTADSGNTIYF
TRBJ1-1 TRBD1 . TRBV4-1 TGCGCCAGCAGCCCGCCCAGGGGGAGAAACACTGAAGCTTTCTTT CASSPPRGRNTEAFF
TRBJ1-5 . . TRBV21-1 TGTGCCAGCAGCACCGCAAATCAGCGGGATCAGCCCCAGCATTTT CASSTANQRDQPQHF
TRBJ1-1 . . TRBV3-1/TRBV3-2 TGTGCCAGCAGCCATGGGGGGAGGGGCATGAACACTGAAGCTTTCTTT CASSHGGRGMNTEAFF
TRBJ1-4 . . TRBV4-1 TGCGCCAGCAGCCAAGATCTACAGCGGTCCCTGAGGCTGTTTTTT CASSQDLQRSLRLFF
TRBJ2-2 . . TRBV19 TGTGCCACCTTCGACAGACATAACACCGGGGAGCTGTTTTTT CATFDRHNTGELFF
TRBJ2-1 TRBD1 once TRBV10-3 TGTGCCATCAGGATGGACAGGGGGCGACCGTATGAGCAGTTCTTC CAIRMDRGRPYEQFF
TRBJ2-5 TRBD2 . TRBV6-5 TGTGCCAGCAGCTCACTAGCGGGGAGCCAAGAGACCCAGTACTTC CASSSLAGSQETQYF
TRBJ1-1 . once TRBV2 TGTGCCAGCACCCGTTTGAACACTGAAGCTTTCTTT CASTRLNTEAFF
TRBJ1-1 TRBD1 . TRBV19 TGTGCCAGTAGTATACACACAGGGGGAATCACTGAAGCTTTCTTT CASSIHTGGITEAFF
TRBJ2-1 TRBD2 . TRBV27 TGTGCCAGCAGTTTTCAAGCGGGGGCCCCTAGCTCCTACAATGAGCAGTTCTTC CASSFQAGAPSSYNEQFF
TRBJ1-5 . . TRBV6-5 TGTGCCAGCAGACCTCAGGGTAACAATCAGCCCCAGCATTTT CASRPQGNNQPQHF
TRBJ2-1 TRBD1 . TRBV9 TGTGCCAGCAAACGGGACAGGGGGAATGAGCAGTTCTTC CASKRDRGNEQFF
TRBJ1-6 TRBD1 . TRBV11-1 TGTGCCAGCAGCTTGACAGGGGAGGGTTCACCCCTCCACTTT CASSLTGEGSPLHF
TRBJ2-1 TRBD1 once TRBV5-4 TGTGCCAGCAGCCGACTCCGGGACAGACCTAGGAATGAGCAGTTCTTC CASSRLRDRPRNEQFF
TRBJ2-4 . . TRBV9 TGTGCCAGCAGCGTAGGTTGGCTAGCCAAAAACATTCAGTACTTC CASSVGWLAKNIQYF
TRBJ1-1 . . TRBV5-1 TGCGCCAGCAGCTTGGGAGGGTCGGATACTGAAGCTTTCTTT CASSLGGSDTEAFF
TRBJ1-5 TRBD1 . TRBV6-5 TGTGCCAGCAGCCGACAGGGCGGGCAGCCCCAGCATTTT CASSRQGGQPQHF
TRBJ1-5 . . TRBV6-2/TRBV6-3 TGTGCCAGCAGTTTGGAGGGTTACCAGCCCCAGCATTTT CASSLEGYQPQHF
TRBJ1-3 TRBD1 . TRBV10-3 TGTGCCATCAGCCGCGGGACAGGGATAGGAAACACCATATATTTT CAISRGTGIGNTIYF
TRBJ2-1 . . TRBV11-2 TGTGCCAGCAGCCAAGCTAACAATGAGCAGTTCTTC CASSQANNEQFF
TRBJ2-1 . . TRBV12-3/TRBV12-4 TGTGCCAGCAGTTTAAATAACAATGAGCAGTTCTTC CASSLNNNEQFF
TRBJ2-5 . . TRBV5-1 TGCGCCAGCAACTTGGGTCCTAAAGAGACCCAGTACTTC CASNLGPKETQYF
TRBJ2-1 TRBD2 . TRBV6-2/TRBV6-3 TGTGCCAGCGGCCGACGGGGAACTAGCGGGGGGGCCAATGAGCAGTTCTTC CASGRRGTSGGANEQFF